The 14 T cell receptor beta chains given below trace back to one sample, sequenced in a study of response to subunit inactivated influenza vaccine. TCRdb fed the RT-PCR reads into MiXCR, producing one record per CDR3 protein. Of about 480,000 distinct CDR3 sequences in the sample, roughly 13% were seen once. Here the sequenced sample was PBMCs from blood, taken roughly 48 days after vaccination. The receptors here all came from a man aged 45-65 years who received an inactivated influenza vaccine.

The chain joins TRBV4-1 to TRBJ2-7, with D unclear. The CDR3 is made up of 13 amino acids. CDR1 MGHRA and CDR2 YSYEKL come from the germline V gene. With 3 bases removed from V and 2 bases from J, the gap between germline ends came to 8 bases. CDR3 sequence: CASSHGPAYEQYF. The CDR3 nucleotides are TGCGCCAGCAGCCACGGGCCCGCCTACGAGCAGTACTTC.

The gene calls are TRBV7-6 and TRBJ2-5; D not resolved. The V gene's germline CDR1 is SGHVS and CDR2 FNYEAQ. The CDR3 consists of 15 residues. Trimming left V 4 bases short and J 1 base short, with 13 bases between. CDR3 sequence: CASSSQANLQETQYF. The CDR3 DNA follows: TGTGCCAGCAGCTCCCAAGCTAACCTCCAAGAGACCCAGTACTTC.

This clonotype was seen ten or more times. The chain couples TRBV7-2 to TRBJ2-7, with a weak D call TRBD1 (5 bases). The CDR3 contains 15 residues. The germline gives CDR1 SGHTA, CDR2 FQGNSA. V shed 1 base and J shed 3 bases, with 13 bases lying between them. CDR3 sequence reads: CASSLGQGWIYEQYF. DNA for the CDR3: TGTGCCAGCAGCTTAGGGCAGGGTTGGATCTACGAGCAGTACTTC.

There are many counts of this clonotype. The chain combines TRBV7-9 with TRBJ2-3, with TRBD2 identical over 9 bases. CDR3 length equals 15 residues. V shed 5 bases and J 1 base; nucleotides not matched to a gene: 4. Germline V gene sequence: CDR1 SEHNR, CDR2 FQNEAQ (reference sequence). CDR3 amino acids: CASSARGGGTDTQYF. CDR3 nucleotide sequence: TGTGCCAGCAGCGCGCGGGGGGGTGGCACAGATACGCAGTATTTT.

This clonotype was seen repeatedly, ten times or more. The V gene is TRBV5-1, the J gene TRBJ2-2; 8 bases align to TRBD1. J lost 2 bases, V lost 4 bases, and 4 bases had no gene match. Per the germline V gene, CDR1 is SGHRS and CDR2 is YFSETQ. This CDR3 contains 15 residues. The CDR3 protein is CASSQTGDNTGELFF. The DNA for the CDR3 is TGCGCCAGCAGCCAGACAGGGGATAACACCGGGGAGCTGTTTTTT.

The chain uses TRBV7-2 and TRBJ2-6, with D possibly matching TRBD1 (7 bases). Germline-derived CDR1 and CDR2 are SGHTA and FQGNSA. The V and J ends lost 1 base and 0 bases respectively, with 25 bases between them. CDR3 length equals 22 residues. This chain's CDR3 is CASSLGFWGTARESSGANVLTF. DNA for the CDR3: TGTGCCAGCAGCTTAGGGTTTTGGGGGACAGCGCGGGAAAGCTCTGGGGCCAACGTCCTGACTTTC.

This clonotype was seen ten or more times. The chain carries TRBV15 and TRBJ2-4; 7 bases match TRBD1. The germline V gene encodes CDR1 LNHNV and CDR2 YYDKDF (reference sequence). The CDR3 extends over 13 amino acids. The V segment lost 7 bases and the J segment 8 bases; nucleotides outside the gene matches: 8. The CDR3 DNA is TGTGCCACCACCCGACAGGGTAGAGACATTCAGTACTTC. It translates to CATTRQGRDIQYF.

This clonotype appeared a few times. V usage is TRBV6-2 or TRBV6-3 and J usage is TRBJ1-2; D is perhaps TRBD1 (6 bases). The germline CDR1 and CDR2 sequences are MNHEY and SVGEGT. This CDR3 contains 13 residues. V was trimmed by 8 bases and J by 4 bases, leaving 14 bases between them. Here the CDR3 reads CASGQTGIYGYTF. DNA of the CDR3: TGTGCCAGCGGTCAAACAGGGATCTATGGCTACACCTTC.

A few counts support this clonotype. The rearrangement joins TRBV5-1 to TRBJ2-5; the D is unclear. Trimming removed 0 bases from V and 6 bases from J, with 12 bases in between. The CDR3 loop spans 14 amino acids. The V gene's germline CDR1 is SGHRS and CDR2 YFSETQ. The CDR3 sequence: CASSLAGLDQTQYF. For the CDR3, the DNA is TGCGCCAGCAGCTTGGCCGGGCTAGATCAGACCCAGTACTTC.

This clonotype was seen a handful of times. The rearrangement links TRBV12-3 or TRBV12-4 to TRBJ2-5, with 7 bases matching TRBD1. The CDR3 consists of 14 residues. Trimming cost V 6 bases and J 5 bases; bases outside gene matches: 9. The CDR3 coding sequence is TGTGCCAGCAGAGGACAGGTATCAAGCGAGACCCAGTACTTC. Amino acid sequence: CASRGQVSSETQYF.

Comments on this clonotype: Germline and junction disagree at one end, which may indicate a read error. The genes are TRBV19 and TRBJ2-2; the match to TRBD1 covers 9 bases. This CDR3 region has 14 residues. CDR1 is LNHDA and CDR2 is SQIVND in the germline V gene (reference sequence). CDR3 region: CATSRTGVPGELLF. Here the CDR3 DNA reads TGTGCCACTTCACGGACAGGGGTCCCCGGGGAGCTGCTTTTT. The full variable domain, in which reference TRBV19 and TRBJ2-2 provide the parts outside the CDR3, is DGGITQSPKYLFRKEGQNVTLSCEQNLNHDAMYWYRQDPGQGLRLIYYSQIVNDFQKGDIAEGYSVSREKKESFPLTVTSAQKNPTAFYLCATSRTGVPGELLFGEGSRLTVL.

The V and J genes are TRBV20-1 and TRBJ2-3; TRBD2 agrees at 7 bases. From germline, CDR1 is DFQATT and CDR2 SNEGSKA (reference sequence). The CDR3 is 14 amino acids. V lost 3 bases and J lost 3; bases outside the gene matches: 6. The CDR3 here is CSARTSRETDTQYF. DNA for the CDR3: TGCAGTGCTAGGACTAGCAGGGAAACAGATACGCAGTATTTT.

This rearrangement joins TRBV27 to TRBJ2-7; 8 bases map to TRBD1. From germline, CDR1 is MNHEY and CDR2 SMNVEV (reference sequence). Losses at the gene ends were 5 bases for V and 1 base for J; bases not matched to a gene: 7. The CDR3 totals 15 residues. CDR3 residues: CASSRQGRLSYEQYF. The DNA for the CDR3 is TGTGCCAGCAGTAGACAGGGGCGGCTATCCTACGAGCAGTACTTC.

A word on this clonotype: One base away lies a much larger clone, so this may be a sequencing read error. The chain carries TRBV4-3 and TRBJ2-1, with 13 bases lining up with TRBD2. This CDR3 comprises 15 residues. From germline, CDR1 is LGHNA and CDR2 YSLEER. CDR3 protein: CTSSPRTSGGNEQFF. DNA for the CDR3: TGCACCAGCAGCCCACGGACTAGCGGGGGCAATGAGCAGTTCTTC.